This TCR beta chain emerged from a study of response to subunit inactivated influenza vaccine (dated by TCRdb to the late 2010s). With respect to the entire study: Deep quantitative profiling of the T cell receptor repertoire was used in the study to follow responses to a trivalent subunit inactivated influenza vaccine. Points the paper makes about the study in general: The authors suggested that each seasonal influenza vaccination may recruit only a limited number of new T cells.

This clonotype was picked up a small number of times. What this receptor recognizes is not known. Qualities for individual bases were not recorded, and no much larger clone is one base off. The library was built by means of RT-PCR. The sequencing machine was an Illumina HiSeq 2500. TCRdb trimmed the raw reads at Q25, called clones with MiXCR and kept productive beta chains. Each record represents a unique CDR3 protein, reported with the most common genes and DNA among its rows. This sample gives about 570,000 distinct CDR3 sequences in total; approximately 11% of them show up just once. The ten largest clones add up to roughly 11% of the sample. These same data were also listed under a study on T cells expressing NK-cell markers. The second investigation adds: TCR beta cDNA libraries were made by 5'RACE template switching that added a universal primer site and unique molecular identifiers. In sorted CD3+CD56+NKG2C+, CD3+CD56+NKG2C- and CD3+CD56-NKG2C+ T-cell subsets from 8 or 9 donors, TCR beta-chain repertoires were profiled. Among the eight sequenced donors, only one was HCMV-seronegative, while the other seven were HCMV-seropositive. To restrict sorting to alphabetaTCR-expressing T cells, an anti-gammadeltaTCR antibody was added in several experiments. In over five donors, the dominant CD3+CD56+NKG2C+ clonotypes were among the top 10 CD8+ clonotypes and accounted for roughly 1.0-8% of CD8+ T cells. Those dominant clonotypes were again the most abundant among CD3+CD56-NKG2C+ cells in four donors, at about 28.3-65%. Whether the expanded NKG2C-expressing T cell clones were specific for HCMV antigens was left unclear. All eight donors whose samples were sequenced were randomly selected healthy volunteers, three of them men and five women. HCMV serostatus was determined by detecting HCMV-specific IgG in serum with a commercial ELISA kit. Ficoll density gradient centrifugation was used to isolate peripheral blood mononuclear cells from blood. For roughly 6 donors, bulk peripheral blood T-cell repertoires were additionally sequenced from unsorted PBMC. cDNA synthesis was primed from the TCR beta constant segment and was followed by two successive PCR amplification steps. The libraries were sequenced on Illumina HiSeq 2000/2500, MiSeq or NextSeq, producing 2 x 150 bp reads. MIGEC was used to demultiplex reads and group reads by UMI, and MiTCR was used to assemble and quantify clonotypes. To exclude erroneous sequences, any TCR cDNA sequence not supported by at least two reads was discarded. The tcR package was used for downstream repertoire analysis, and clonotypes were matched between fractions using CDR3 nucleotide sequence together with V segment. VDJmatch was used to annotate antigen specificity against VDJdb, with one amino acid substitution in CDR3 permitted.

This specimen was PBMCs from blood, taken on the day of vaccination. This clonotype was sampled from a man over 45 who received an inactivated influenza vaccine. Donor details come from another sample of the same person, matched by shared clones.

The CDR3 region: CASSPNQGARYNEQFF. The DNA reads as follows: TGTGCCAGCAGCCCAAACCAGGGGGCGAGGTACAATGAGCAGTTCTTC. This receptor chain uses TRBV11-3 and TRBJ2-1, with 8 bases matching TRBD1. Taken from cysteine to phenylalanine, the CDR3 has 16 residues. CDR3 DNA is the only sequence kept; it has 48 bases, read in frame from the first base. Sequences SGHNT (CDR1) and YENEEA (CDR2) are obtained from the germline V gene. From V the trimming removes 5 bases and from J it removes 4 bases, while the gene matches leave 10 bases of the junction unaccounted for.